This TCR beta chain was captured by sequencing in a study of T-cell reconstitution after alpha-beta-depleted transplantation in children. It was with unique molecular identifiers that the TCRbeta library was prepared. One entry per CDR3 protein results from TCRdb running MiXCR on the PCR reads. The table has about 540,000 distinct CDR3 sequences, about a sixth seen once. A few counts support this clonotype. This clonotype was obtained from a human donor who donated a stem cell graft to a child with acute lymphoblastic leukemia. The starting material was PBMCs from the stem cell graft donor, obtained from the stem cell graft.

The CDR3: CASHPRVGSPVWPQHF. The CDR3 region has the DNA TGTGCCAGCCATCCGAGGGTAGGTAGCCCCGTATGGCCCCAGCATTTT. The rearrangement links TRBV27 to TRBJ1-5, with D hard to call. V was cut by 8 bases and J by 9 bases, with 26 bases left in between. This CDR3 spans 16 amino acids. Germline-derived CDR1 and CDR2 are MNHEY and SMNVEV (reference sequence).